The following is a T cell receptor beta chain sequence with its context. Its antigen is unidentified. Sequencing was preceded by expansion of antigen-specific CD4+ T cells with viral peptide pools in the ViraFEST assay. When around nine days of culture had elapsed, CD4+ T cells were isolated. Documented for the person is a PCR-confirmed SARS-CoV-2 infection occurring between March and December 2020. On day 3 and again on day 7, half the medium was replaced with IL-2 medium. Between the trimmed V and J ends, which lost 3 bases and 9 bases, there was a span of 15 bases. Germline-derived CDR1 and CDR2 are KGHSH and LQKENI. This CDR3 is built from 14 residues. This entry is derived from a study of vaccination effects on CD4 cells after COVID-19. The overall study: The participants, recipients of two vaccine doses, got either BNT162b2 or mRNA-1273. The two convalescent patients provided samples 16 days and one week before vaccination. Study-level points and caveats: Late after vaccination, infection- and vaccine-induced clones showed marked clonal contraction.

Data came from immunoSEQ multiplex PCR; TCRdb stores just in-frame clones and leaves some out. The profile shows more than 35,000 clones, under 80% of them singletons. The rearrangement uses TRBV18 and TRBJ2-1; D is perhaps TRBD2 (5 bases). This clonotype was obtained from a human donor who had a prior SARS-CoV-2 infection. The sequencing used CD4+ T cells from PBMCs cultured with a peptide pool, collected before COVID-19 vaccination. CDR3 sequence (DNA): TGTGCCAGCTCACCCCTAGCCGTGCAAGGTGAGCAGTTCTTC. Translation gives CASSPLAVQGEQFF.